The present TCR beta chain was sequenced within a study of blood T cells in healthy people across ages. A sample-barcoded 5' primer and a J-beta primer mix were used in a second PCR of about 7 to 12 cycles. One entry per CDR3 protein, called by TCRdb with MiXCR from the 5' RACE reads. The table has approximately 760,000 distinct CDR3 sequences, around 25% seen once. This clonotype was seen many times. What it recognizes is unknown. This CDR3 region has 14 residues. Trimming took 7 bases from V and 2 from J, leaving 12 bases between them. Looked up from germline, CDR1 is MDHEN and CDR2 is SYDVKM. Regarding the study as a whole: Across samples, TCR beta diversity tracked strongly with naive T cell percentage. Relative to aged donors, long-lived donors carried more naive CD4+ cells and displayed higher diversity.

This sample was also put to use in a study of T cells of mothers and their children. From that paper: The search for persistent microchimeric T cell clones detected none.

V usage is TRBV28 and J usage is TRBJ2-1; D unclear. The source is a boy younger than 18 in good health. Sequenced material: blood. The CDR3 bases are TGTGCCAGCAACCCCCGCGACGCCTACAATGAGCAGTTCTTC. Protein product: CASNPRDAYNEQFF.